Detailed here is one TCR beta chain. This clone was seen a few times. No antigen is known for it. A read error may produce the germline difference seen at one junction end. The source of the sample is a study of blood T cell repertoires in COVID-19 (TCRdb year 2020). About the study as a whole: Samples from collaborators originated in the United States, Italy and Spain and spanned both the acute and convalescent phases of COVID-19. The material from the prospective study consisted of cDNA or gDNA derived from T cells, B-cell-depleted T cells, or PBMCs. Deeply sampled blood TCRbeta repertoires from subjects exposed to, actively infected with, or recovered from COVID-19 were included in the dataset. The repertoires were made available in a free public database intended to serve as a resource for research on the immune response to SARS-CoV-2. The samples were drawn from two sources: the first 160 participants of the ongoing ImmuneRACE study, and 950 to 1,500 subjects contributed by 6 global collaborators. Sample metadata almost always included a de-identified subject ID, COVID-19 status, age in years and sex. HLA class I and class II types, where available, came from metadata supplied by the sample provider rather than from assay-based typing. What the authors observed across the whole study: Clinical and demographic metadata were provided uncurated, with the amount varying by source and participant.

Each collaborating institution followed its own protocols to collect whole blood in K2EDTA tubes. For TCRbeta analysis, collaborators shipped samples as frozen whole blood, isolated PBMCs, or DNA extracted from either of those sample types. The immunoSEQ Assay, a bias-controlled multiplex PCR, was used to amplify TCRbeta CDR3 regions from genomic DNA. The original methods were these. The number of nucleated cells in each sample was estimated from the amplification of reference gene primers within the assay. To quantify the absolute abundance of each unique TCRbeta CDR3 rearrangement, sequence reads were collapsed and filtered. Productive Simpson clonality was computed per sample as the square root of Simpson's diversity index over productive rearrangements. In TCRdb, the immuneACCESS table is reduced to in-frame sequences with V and J assigned. These tables do not hold every clone; where another copy was compared, an unresolved V gene accounts for under half, and the others remain unexplained. V and J calls and clone size are copied from that table; D and trimming were computed from the DNA. The sample table shows 25,000 to 30,000 clones, and about 78% are seen once. The ten largest clones take up roughly 21% of the sample.

The CDR3 has 13 amino acids, counting the end cysteine and phenylalanine. The only DNA kept is the CDR3, 39 bases in frame from the first base. CDR1 and CDR2 are read off the germline V gene as SGHRS and YFSETQ. The receptor's source is a boy younger than 10 with active or convalescent COVID-19. The source material was peripheral blood. The receptor chain draws on TRBV5-1 and TRBJ2-1; a stretch of 7 junction bases matches TRBD1. The CDR3 region: CASSLDRYNEQFF. At the DNA level, the sequence is TGCGCCAGCAGTTTGGACAGGTACAATGAGCAGTTCTTC.